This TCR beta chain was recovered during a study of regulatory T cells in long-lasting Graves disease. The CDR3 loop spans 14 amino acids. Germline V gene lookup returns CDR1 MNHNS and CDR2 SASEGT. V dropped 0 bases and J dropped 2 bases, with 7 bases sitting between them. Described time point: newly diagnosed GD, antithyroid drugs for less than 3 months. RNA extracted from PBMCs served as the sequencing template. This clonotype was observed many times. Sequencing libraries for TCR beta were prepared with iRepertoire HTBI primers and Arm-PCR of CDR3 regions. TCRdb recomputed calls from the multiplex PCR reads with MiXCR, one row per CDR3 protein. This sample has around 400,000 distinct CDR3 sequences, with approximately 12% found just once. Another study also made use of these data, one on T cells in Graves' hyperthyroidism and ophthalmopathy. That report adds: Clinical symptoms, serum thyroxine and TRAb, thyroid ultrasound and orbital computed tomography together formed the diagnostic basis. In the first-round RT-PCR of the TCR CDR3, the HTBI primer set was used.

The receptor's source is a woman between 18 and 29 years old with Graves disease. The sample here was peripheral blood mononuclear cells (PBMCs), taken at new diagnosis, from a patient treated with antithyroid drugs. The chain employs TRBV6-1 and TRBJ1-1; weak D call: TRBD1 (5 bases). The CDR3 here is CASSEARGNTEAFF. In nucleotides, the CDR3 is TGTGCCAGCAGTGAAGCGAGGGGTAACACTGAAGCTTTCTTT.